The 9 T cell receptor beta chains below come from one sample, sequenced in a study of shared clonotypes between healthy human individuals (dated by TCRdb to the early 2020s). Library prep was done by the immunoSEQ multiplex PCR assay. TCRdb holds this immuneACCESS table with in-frame rearrangements only. Some clones are missing; in checked studies, unresolved V genes explain under half, and the rest has no known cause. Counted in this sample were 2 million to 2.5 million clones; 90% to 97% of them appeared once. The ten largest clones capture approximately 0.13% of the sample. Sequenced material: naive CD4+ T cells sorted from blood. The cell subset or site label of this sample denotes: CD45RA+ positively selected. Every receptor here comes from a man younger than 35 in good health.

The CDR3 protein is CSVEIPGQGARDEQYF. The CDR3, as DNA: TGCAGCGTTGAAATACCTGGACAGGGGGCCCGAGACGAGCAGTACTTC. V is TRBV29-1 and J is TRBJ2-7, with 11 bases fitting TRBD1. The V gene's germline CDR1 is SQVTM and CDR2 ANQGSEA. CDR3 length equals 16 residues. Trimming at V came to 2 bases and at J to 5 bases, leaving 11 bases not matched to a gene.

The sample holds one count of this clone. CDR3: CASWNAGSNYGYTF. CDR3 nucleotide sequence: TGTGCCAGCTGGAATGCCGGGTCTAACTATGGCTACACCTTC. This chain connects TRBV27 to TRBJ1-2; D is undetermined. Germline V gene lookup returns CDR1 MNHEY and CDR2 SMNVEV (reference sequence). V shed 8 bases and J shed 0 bases, with 13 bases lying between them. The CDR3 has 14 amino acids.

J is TRBJ1-5 and V is TRBV5-1; no reliable D call. Between the trimmed V and J ends, which lost 0 bases and 5 bases, there was a span of 15 bases. Germline V gives CDR1 SGHRS, CDR2 YFSETQ. There are 16 residues in the CDR3. The CDR3 DNA reads TGCGCCAGCAGCTTGGGATCCGGACCGAGAGATCAGCCCCAGCATTTT. As protein: CASSLGSGPRDQPQHF.

V gene TRBV5-6 combines with J gene TRBJ1-2; TRBD1 might be the D (6 bases). The CDR3 length is 13 residues. Germline V lookup: CDR1 SGHDT, CDR2 YYEEEE. V lost 5 bases and J lost 4, with 12 bases in between. CDR3 amino acids: CASSSQGGYGYTF. CDR3 DNA: TGTGCCAGCAGTTCACAGGGAGGCTATGGCTACACCTTC.

The rearrangement links TRBV6-5 to TRBJ2-2; 10 bases are a match to TRBD2. Germline trimming cut 2 bases from V and 5 bases from J; bases unmatched to any gene: 5. The CDR3 spans 16 residues. The germline gives CDR1 MNHEY, CDR2 SVGAGI. The CDR3 DNA follows: TGTGCCAGCAGTTACCCAGCGGGGGGGCATACCGGGGAGCTGTTTTTT. This translates into CASSYPAGGHTGELFF.

A single count supports this clone. V is TRBV10-1 and J is TRBJ2-3; no reliable D call. This CDR3 region has 14 residues. Germline V gives CDR1 WNHNN, CDR2 SYGVQD (reference sequence). V lost 0 bases and J lost 5, with 9 bases in between. DNA of the CDR3: TGCGCCAGCAGTGAGTCTTTAGCAGGAGATACGCAGTATTTT. This gives the protein CASSESLAGDTQYF.

The chain couples TRBV5-1 to TRBJ2-7; D unresolved. CDR1 SGHRS and CDR2 YFSETQ come from the germline V gene. V was pared by 0 bases and J by 3 bases, with 7 bases between. The CDR3 spans 13 residues. In DNA form, the CDR3 reads TGCGCCAGCAGCTTGGGGGCAAACTACGAGCAGTACTTC. This sequence encodes CASSLGANYEQYF.

The chain carries TRBV7-9 and TRBJ2-3; 9 bases fit TRBD2. The germline gives CDR1 SEHNR, CDR2 FQNEAQ (reference sequence). The junction had 4 bases not matched to a gene; V was cut back by 2 bases and J by 7 bases. This CDR3 comprises 14 residues. CDR3 DNA: TGTGCCAGCAGCTTAAAGGCTAGCGGGAATACGCAGTATTTT. Translation: CASSLKASGNTQYF.

The chain combines TRBV5-6 with TRBJ2-2; possibly TRBD1 for D (7 bases). The CDR3 contains 18 residues. Trimming removed 2 bases at V and 6 bases at J, with 23 bases between. Germline V lookup: CDR1 SGHDT, CDR2 YYEEEE. As DNA, the CDR3 is TGTGCCAGCAGCTTCGGGTATAGTCAGGGGGGCCTCTCCGGGGAGCTGTTTTTT. This translates into CASSFGYSQGGLSGELFF.